A single sample gave rise to the 5 T cell receptor beta chains below, sequenced in a study of blood T cell repertoires in COVID-19. The method was immunoSEQ multiplex PCR; TCRdb's version includes in-frame clones alone and lacks a portion of them. Here the sample spans 200,000 to 250,000 clones, roughly 90% being singletons. Sequences were obtained from peripheral blood. The receptors here all came from a young man who had recovered from COVID-19.

The V call is TRBV10-3, the J call TRBJ1-3, with 9 nucleotides matching TRBD1. Germline lookup yields CDR1 ENHRY and CDR2 SYGVKD. The CDR3 extends over 14 amino acids. J gave up 0 bases and V 10 bases, and 4 bases lay outside the gene matches. CDR3 loop: CATGTGRSGNTIYF. The CDR3 nucleotides read TGTGCCACGGGGACAGGGCGCTCTGGAAACACCATATATTTT.

The rearrangement joins TRBV7-2 to TRBJ1-1; TRBD1 matches 7 bases. Per the germline V gene, CDR1 is SGHTA and CDR2 is FQGNSA. This CDR3 spans 14 amino acids. Trimming removed 1 base from V and 6 bases from J; junction bases left unmatched: 5. Here the CDR3 DNA reads TGTGCCAGCAGCTTAGGGTGGACAGGAGCTGAAGCTTTCTTT. It translates to CASSLGWTGAEAFF.

The chain carries TRBV6-5 and TRBJ1-2; 8 positions match TRBD1. From germline, CDR1 is MNHEY and CDR2 SVGAGI. V lost 4 bases to trimming and J lost 0 bases; unmatched junction nucleotides: 4. This CDR3 is built from 15 residues. The CDR3 DNA reads as TGTGCCAGCAGTTTCCGGGACAGGCCTAACTATGGCTACACCTTC. Protein sequence: CASSFRDRPNYGYTF.

The rearrangement joins TRBV6-2 or TRBV6-3 to TRBJ2-7; D uncertain. Trimming stripped 6 bases from V and 0 bases from J, with 24 bases between. Germline lookup yields CDR1 MNHEY and CDR2 SVGEGT. CDR3 length equals 18 residues. In DNA, the CDR3 is TGTGCCAGCAGCAAAATTCTCTCTACAGACCTTAACTCCTACGAGCAGTACTTC. Translated, it gives CASSKILSTDLNSYEQYF.

This chain connects TRBV18 to TRBJ2-5; D uncertain. V was shortened by 0 bases and J by 0 bases, with 8 bases between the two germline ends. This CDR3 has 15 amino acids. Per the germline V gene, CDR1 is KGHSH and CDR2 is LQKENI. This CDR3 reads CASSPPSVYQETQYF. The CDR3 DNA is TGTGCCAGCTCACCACCCTCAGTGTACCAAGAGACCCAGTACTTC. Together with reference TRBV18 and TRBJ2-5, the CDR3 gives the full variable domain: NAGVMQNPRHLVRRRGQEARLRCSPMKGHSHVYWYRQLPEEGLKFMVYLQKENIIDESGMPKERFSAEFPKEGPSILRIQQVVRGDSAAYFCASSPPSVYQETQYFGPGTRLLVL.